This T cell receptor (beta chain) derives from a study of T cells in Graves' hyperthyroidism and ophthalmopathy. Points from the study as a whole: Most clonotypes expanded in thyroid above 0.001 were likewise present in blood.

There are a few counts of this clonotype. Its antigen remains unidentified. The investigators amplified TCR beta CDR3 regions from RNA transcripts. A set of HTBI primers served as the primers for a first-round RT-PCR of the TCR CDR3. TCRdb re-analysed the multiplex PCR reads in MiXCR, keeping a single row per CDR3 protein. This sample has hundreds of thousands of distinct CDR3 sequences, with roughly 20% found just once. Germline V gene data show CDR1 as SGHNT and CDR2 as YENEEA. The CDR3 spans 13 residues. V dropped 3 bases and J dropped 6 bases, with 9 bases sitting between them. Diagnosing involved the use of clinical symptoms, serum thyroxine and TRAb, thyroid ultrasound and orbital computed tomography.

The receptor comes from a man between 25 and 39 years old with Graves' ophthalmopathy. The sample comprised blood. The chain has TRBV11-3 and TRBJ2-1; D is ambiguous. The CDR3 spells CASSFEPGNEQFF. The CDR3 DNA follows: TGTGCCAGCAGCTTTGAACCAGGCAATGAGCAGTTCTTC.